Below are 13 T cell receptor beta chains sequenced from a single sample in a study of blood T cell repertoires in COVID-19. Sequenced by immunoSEQ multiplex PCR; TCRdb stores in-frame clones only, minus some. The table lists 98,000 or so clones, around 82% of them singletons. What was sequenced was peripheral blood. Receptors originate from a man in his sixties with acute or convalescent COVID-19.

J is TRBJ2-3 and V is TRBV7-3; 14 nucleotides align to TRBD2. In germline, CDR1 is SGHTA, CDR2 FQGTGA. The V segment lost 5 bases and the J segment 4 bases; nucleotides outside the gene matches: 2. The CDR3 consists of 15 residues. DNA for the CDR3: TGTGCCAGCAGCCAGGGACTAGCGGGAGCAGATACGCAGTATTTT. Protein: CASSQGLAGADTQYF.

V and J are TRBV28 and TRBJ1-4; D is uncertain. Trimming stripped 5 bases from V and 12 bases from J, with 19 bases between. CDR3 length: 14 amino acids. The germline V gene encodes CDR1 MDHEN and CDR2 SYDVKM. Here the CDR3 reads CASSAPGRREELFF. Here the CDR3 DNA reads TGTGCCAGCAGTGCACCCGGGCGGCGGGAGGAACTGTTTTTT.

V usage is TRBV7-9 and J usage is TRBJ1-6, with a possible D match to TRBD1 (6 bases). Trimming removed 11 bases at V and 4 bases at J, with 12 bases between. CDR3 length: 13 amino acids. The V gene's germline CDR1 is SEHNR and CDR2 FQNEAQ (reference sequence). In DNA, the CDR3 is TGTGCCTTACAGGGTAGTTATAATTCACCCCTCCACTTT. Translation gives CALQGSYNSPLHF. Supplemented by reference TRBV7-9 and TRBJ1-6, the full variable domain reads DTGVSQNPRHKITKRGQNVTFRCDPISEHNRLYWYRQTLGQGPEFLTYFQNEAQLEKSRLLSDRFSAERPKGSFSTLEIQRTEQGDSAMYLCALQGSYNSPLHFGNGTRLTVT.

The chain uses TRBV2 and TRBJ2-1, with 14 bases identical to TRBD2. There are 17 residues in the CDR3. CDR1 SNHLY and CDR2 FYNNEI come from the germline V gene. The J segment lost 8 bases and the V segment lost 7 bases, leaving 13 bases of the junction unmatched. In DNA, the CDR3 is TGTGCCAGCATCCCCTCGACTAGCGGGAGGGCCTTGGATGAGCAGTTCTTC. This sequence encodes CASIPSTSGRALDEQFF.

V usage is TRBV9 and J usage is TRBJ1-1, with 12 bases lining up with TRBD1. Germline CDR1 and CDR2: SGDLS and YYNGEE. Trimming cost V 0 bases and J 10 bases; bases outside gene matches: 10. The CDR3 is 16 residues long. The CDR3 is CASSVGGTGGIFGAFF. Written as DNA, the CDR3 is TGTGCCAGCAGCGTAGGTGGGACAGGGGGCATATTTGGAGCTTTCTTT.

This chain joins TRBV5-1 and TRBJ2-3; 9 bases match TRBD1. Losses at the gene ends were 2 bases for V and 3 bases for J; bases not matched to a gene: 1. The CDR3 runs 14 residues. Germline CDR1 reads SGHRS; CDR2 reads YFSETQ. The CDR3 region is CASSFGTGTDTQYF. The CDR3, as DNA: TGCGCCAGCAGCTTCGGGACAGGGACAGATACGCAGTATTTT.

The rearrangement links TRBV19 to TRBJ2-6, with D uncertain. V dropped 2 bases and J dropped 2 bases, with 10 bases sitting between them. Germline lookup yields CDR1 LNHDA and CDR2 SQIVND (reference sequence). This CDR3 is built from 16 residues. CDR3 bases: TGTGCCAGTAGTATATTTCGGGTTCCTGGGGCCAACGTCCTGACTTTC. Encoded protein: CASSIFRVPGANVLTF.

In this sample, this clone turned up once. The rearrangement joins TRBV3-1 (or the pseudogene TRBV3-2) to TRBJ2-4; perhaps TRBD2 as D (5 bases). The germline CDR1 and CDR2 sequences are LGHDT and YNNKEL (reference sequence). CDR3 length: 20 amino acids. The V end was cut by 1 base, the J end by 6 bases, with 28 bases between. The CDR3 DNA sequence: TGTGCCAGCAGCCAAGGAAGGGAGAACAAGAAAGAAAGGGTAGTAAACATTCAGTACTTC. It encodes CASSQGRENKKERVVNIQYF.

This rearrangement joins TRBV5-8 to TRBJ2-7; D remains unclear. V was clipped by 5 bases and J by 0 bases, with 3 bases between them. Germline CDR1 SGHTS, CDR2 YDEGEE. CDR3 length equals 11 residues. CDR3 amino acids: CASSRSYEQYF. The CDR3 bases are TGTGCCAGCAGTCGCTCCTACGAGCAGTACTTC.

V usage is TRBV19 and J usage is TRBJ2-2, with 7 bases identical to TRBD2. The CDR3 extends over 14 amino acids. Per the germline V gene, CDR1 is LNHDA and CDR2 is SQIVND (reference sequence). J was trimmed by 7 bases and V by 5 bases; bases with no gene match: 7. The CDR3 loop reads CASSLRLAGGELFF. CDR3 coding DNA: TGTGCCAGTAGTTTGAGACTAGCAGGCGGGGAGCTGTTTTTT. Full variable domain (remainder filled in from reference TRBV19 and TRBJ2-2): DGGITQSPKYLFRKEGQNVTLSCEQNLNHDAMYWYRQDPGQGLRLIYYSQIVNDFQKGDIAEGYSVSREKKESFPLTVTSAQKNPTAFYLCASSLRLAGGELFFGEGSRLTVL.

The chain employs TRBV20-1 and TRBJ1-4; D is ambiguous. This CDR3 has 16 residues. Per germline, CDR1 DFQATT and CDR2 SNEGSKA (reference sequence). Trimming took off 3 bases at V and 0 bases at J, with 14 bases between the two ends. Here the CDR3 reads CSASRAGMSTNEKLFF. CDR3 DNA: TGCAGTGCTAGTCGAGCCGGGATGTCAACTAATGAAAAACTGTTTTTT.

This chain links TRBV24-1 with TRBJ2-5; 10 nucleotides match TRBD2. The germline V gene has CDR1 KGHDR and CDR2 SFDVKD. The CDR3 contains 14 residues. Trimming cost V 3 bases and J 4 bases; bases outside gene matches: 1. CDR3 in amino acids: CATSDSGGGETQYF. Here the CDR3 DNA reads TGTGCCACCAGTGATAGCGGGGGGGGAGAGACCCAGTACTTC.

The rearrangement joins TRBV7-2 to TRBJ1-3; D possibly corresponds to TRBD1 (6 bases). V lost 3 bases, J lost 2 bases, and 17 bases lay in between. Looked up from germline, CDR1 is SGHTA and CDR2 is FQGNSA. The CDR3 is 17 amino acids. Here the CDR3 DNA reads TGTGCCAGCAGCTTGGCCCTGACAGGTTTTACTGGAAACACCATATATTTT. It translates to CASSLALTGFTGNTIYF. Supplemented by reference TRBV7-2 and TRBJ1-3, the full variable domain reads GAGVSQSPSNKVTEKGKDVELRCDPISGHTALYWYRQSLGQGLEFLIYFQGNSAPDKSGLPSDRFSAERTGGSVSTLTIQRTQQEDSAVYLCASSLALTGFTGNTIYFGEGSWLTVV.